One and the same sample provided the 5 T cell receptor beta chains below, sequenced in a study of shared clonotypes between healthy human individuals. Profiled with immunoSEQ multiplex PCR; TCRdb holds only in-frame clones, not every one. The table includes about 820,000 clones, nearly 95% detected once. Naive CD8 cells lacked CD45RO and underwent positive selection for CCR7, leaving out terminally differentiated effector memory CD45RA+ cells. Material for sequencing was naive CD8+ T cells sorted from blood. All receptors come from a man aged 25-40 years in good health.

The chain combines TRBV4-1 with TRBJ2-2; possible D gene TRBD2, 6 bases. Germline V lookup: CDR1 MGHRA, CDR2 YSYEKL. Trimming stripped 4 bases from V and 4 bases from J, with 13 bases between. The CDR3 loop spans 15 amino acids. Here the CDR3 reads CASSLRDALTGELFF. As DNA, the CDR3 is TGCGCCAGCAGCCTGCGGGACGCCCTCACCGGGGAGCTGTTTTTT.

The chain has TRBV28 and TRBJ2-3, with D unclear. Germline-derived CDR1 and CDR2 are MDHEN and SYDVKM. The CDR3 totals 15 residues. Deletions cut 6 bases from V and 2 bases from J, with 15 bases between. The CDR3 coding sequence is TGTGCCAGCAGGGATGCTGAAACATTCACAGATACGCAGTATTTT. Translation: CASRDAETFTDTQYF.

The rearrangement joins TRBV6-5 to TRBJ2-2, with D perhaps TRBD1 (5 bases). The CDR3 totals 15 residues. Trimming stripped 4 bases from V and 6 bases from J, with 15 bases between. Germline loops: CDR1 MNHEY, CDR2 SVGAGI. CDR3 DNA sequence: TGTGCCAGCAGTTGGGTAGGGGAATCGGCCGGGGAGCTGTTTTTT. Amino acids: CASSWVGESAGELFF.

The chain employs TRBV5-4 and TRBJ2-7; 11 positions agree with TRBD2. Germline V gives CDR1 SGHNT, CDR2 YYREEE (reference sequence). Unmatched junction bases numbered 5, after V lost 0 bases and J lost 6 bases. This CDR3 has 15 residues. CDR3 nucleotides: TGTGCCAGCAGCTTGGAACTAGCGGGAGCCTCCGAGCAGTACTTC. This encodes CASSLELAGASEQYF.

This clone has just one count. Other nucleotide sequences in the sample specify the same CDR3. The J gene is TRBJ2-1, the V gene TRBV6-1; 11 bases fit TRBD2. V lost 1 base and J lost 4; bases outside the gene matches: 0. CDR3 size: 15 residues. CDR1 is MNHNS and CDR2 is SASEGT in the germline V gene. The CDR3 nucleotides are TGTGCCAGCAGTGAAGGACTAGCGGGGTACAATGAGCAGTTCTTC. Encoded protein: CASSEGLAGYNEQFF.